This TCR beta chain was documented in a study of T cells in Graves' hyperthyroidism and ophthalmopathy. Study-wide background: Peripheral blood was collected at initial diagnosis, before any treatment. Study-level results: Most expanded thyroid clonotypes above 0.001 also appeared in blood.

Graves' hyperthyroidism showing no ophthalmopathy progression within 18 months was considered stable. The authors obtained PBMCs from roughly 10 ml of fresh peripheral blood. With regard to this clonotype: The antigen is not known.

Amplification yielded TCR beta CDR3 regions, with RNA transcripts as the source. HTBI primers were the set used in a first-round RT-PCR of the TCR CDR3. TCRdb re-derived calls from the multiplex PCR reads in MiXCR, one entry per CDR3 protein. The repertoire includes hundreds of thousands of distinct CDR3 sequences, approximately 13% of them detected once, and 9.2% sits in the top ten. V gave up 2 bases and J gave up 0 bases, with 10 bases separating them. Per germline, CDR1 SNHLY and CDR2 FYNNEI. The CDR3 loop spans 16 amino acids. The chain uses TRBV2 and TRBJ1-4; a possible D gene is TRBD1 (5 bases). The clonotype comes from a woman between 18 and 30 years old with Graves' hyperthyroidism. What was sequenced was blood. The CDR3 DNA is TGTGCCAGCAGTGAAACGGGGACCGCAACTAATGAAAAACTGTTTTTT. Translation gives CASSETGTATNEKLFF.